A selection of T cell receptor beta chains follows, all from one sample in a study of PD-1 blockade in classical Hodgkin lymphoma. Measured with immunoSEQ multiplex PCR; TCRdb has only the in-frame clones, and not every one. The sample comprises 90,000 to 140,000 clones, about nine tenths of which are singletons, and roughly 20% rests with the top ten. The starting material was peripheral blood mononuclear cells (PBMCs), obtained before the fourth cycle of nivolumab. All receptors derive from a human donor with classical Hodgkin lymphoma. The CDR3 runs from the conserved cysteine through the conserved F or W. D genes are given only for firm matches. A row's size may be missing; if present it is once, few, many or a size class.

>TRBV5-8|once|TRBD1|TRBJ1-2
TGTGCCAGCAGCTTGGGCGACAGGGGACGGATCAGCTATGGCTACACCTTC
CASSLGDRGRISYGYTF
>TRBV5-4|once|NA|TRBJ1-2
TGTGCCAGCAGCGAGACAGTTTATGGCTACACCTTC
CASSETVYGYTF
>TRBV5-6|NA|NA|TRBJ1-2
TGTGCCAGCTCAAACGCTGCTGCCTATGGCTACACCTTC
CASSNAAAYGYTF
>TRBV6-1|NA|TRBD1|TRBJ2-4
TGTGCCAGCAGTGAAGAGACGGGACAGGTGGATGACATTCAGTACTTC
CASSEETGQVDDIQYF
>TRBV27|NA|NA|TRBJ2-1
TGTGCCAGTAGAATTGGGTACCCGAGCTACAATGAGCAGTTCTTC
CASRIGYPSYNEQFF
>TRBV7-9|NA|TRBD2|TRBJ2-3
TGTGCCAGCAGCTCGGGACTAGTGGCCACAGATACGCAGTATTTT
CASSSGLVATDTQYF
>TRBV7-9|NA|NA|TRBJ2-5
TGTGCCAGCAGCACTGGTGGGGGGCTTGTGACCCAGTACTTC
CASSTGGGLVTQYF
>TRBV28|NA|NA|TRBJ1-2
TGTGCCAGCAGTTCCCCTCGGGGGAGGGCGGGAGGCTACACCTTC
CASSSPRGRAGGYTF
>TRBV5-1|NA|NA|TRBJ1-1
TGCGCCAGCAGCCCGGGACGGGCCGAGACTGAAGCTTTCTTT
CASSPGRAETEAFF
>TRBV7-2|NA|TRBD1|TRBJ2-7
TGTGCCAGCAGCTTAATGGTGGGACAGGGGGTCTACGAGCAGTACTTC
CASSLMVGQGVYEQYF
>TRBV7-8|NA|NA|TRBJ2-4
TGTGCCAGCAGCCCTACAAGAGCCAAAAACATTCAGTACTTC
CASSPTRAKNIQYF
>TRBV10-3|once|TRBD2|TRBJ2-3
TGTGCCATCAGTGAGTCAGGGACTAGCGGAGCTAGCACAGATACGCAGTATTTT
CAISESGTSGASTDTQYF
>TRBV7-6|NA|TRBD1|TRBJ2-7
TGTGCCAGCAGCTTAGTGCCCGGGACAGGGGCCCTGGCAGGACTTGGGGAGCAGTACTTC
CASSLVPGTGALAGLGEQYF
>TRBV6-6|NA|NA|TRBJ2-3
TGTGCCAGCAGTTACCCCCGGACTGCCCCCTATACGCAGTATTTT
CASSYPRTAPYTQYF
>TRBV25-1|NA|TRBD2|TRBJ2-4
TGTGCCAGCAAGTCGGGGGGAGAGACTCAGTACTTC
CASKSGGETQYF
>TRBV11-2|NA|TRBD2|TRBJ2-3
TGTGCCAGCAGATTCGGGCTAGCGGGAGGTGGGGATACGCAGTATTTT
CASRFGLAGGGDTQYF
>TRBV18|NA|NA|TRBJ1-4
TGTGCCAGCTCACCAATCGTGGGTGAAAAACTGTTTTTT
CASSPIVGEKLFF
>TRBV28|once|NA|TRBJ1-1
TGTGCCAGCAGTTCCGAATCCGGACCGGGTAGTGCTGAAGCTTTCTTT
CASSSESGPGSAEAFF
>TRBV4-1|NA|NA|TRBJ1-3
TGCGCCAGCAGCCTCACATTTACAGGGTCTACTGGAAACACCATATATTTT
CASSLTFTGSTGNTIYF
>TRBV6-6|NA|NA|TRBJ2-1
TGTGCCAGCAGTTACTCTCGGTTAGCGACCTACAATGAGCAGTTCTTC
CASSYSRLATYNEQFF
>TRBV5-1|NA|NA|TRBJ1-5
TGCGCCAGCAGCTTGGGGGGGCTAAGCAATCAGCCCCAGCATTTT
CASSLGGLSNQPQHF
>TRBV9|NA|TRBD2|TRBJ2-1
TGTGCCAGCAGCGTAGAGCCACTAGCGGAATTGAATGAGCAGTTCTTC
CASSVEPLAELNEQFF
>TRBV6-1|NA|NA|TRBJ2-7
TGTGCCAGCACCCCCCGGATTAGCTCCTACGAGCAGTACTTC
CASTPRISSYEQYF
>TRBV28|NA|NA|TRBJ1-5
TGTGCCAGCAGTGGCTCGGGTCAGCCCCAGCATTTT
CASSGSGQPQHF
>TRBV9|NA|TRBD1|TRBJ2-5
TGTGCCAGCAGCGCCACTCAGGACAGGGTCCAAGAGACCCAGTACTTC
CASSATQDRVQETQYF
>TRBV10-2|NA|NA|TRBJ1-5
TGCGCCACCGGGGTTGTTTTGAGCAATCAGCCCCAGCATTTT
CATGVVLSNQPQHF
>TRBV28|NA|TRBD2|TRBJ2-1
TGTGCCAGCAGTTTGCGGACTAGCGGCCAGGTGTTCTTC
CASSLRTSGQVFF
>TRBV2|NA|TRBD1|TRBJ2-7
TGTGCCAGCGGTGGGGACAGGGGGTGGTACGAGCAGTACTTC
CASGGDRGWYEQYF
>TRBV20-1|NA|NA|TRBJ2-1
TGCAGTGCCGAAGTGGGGAATGAGCAGTTCTTC
CSAEVGNEQFF
>TRBV4-1|NA|NA|TRBJ1-2
TGCGCCAGCAGCCAAGATGGGGAACAGGCCTATGGCTACACCTTC
CASSQDGEQAYGYTF
>TRBV9|NA|TRBD2|TRBJ2-7
TGTGCCAGCAGCGTAATGACTAGCGGGAGAGACGAGCAGTACTTC
CASSVMTSGRDEQYF
>TRBV19|once|TRBD1|TRBJ1-2
TGTGCCAGTAGTATAGCCAGACAGGGATCCAACTATGGCTACACCTTC
CASSIARQGSNYGYTF
>TRBV5-1|NA|NA|TRBJ2-3
TGCGCCAGCCTTCTATTTTACTCCAGACGTAGCACAGATACGCAGTATTTT
CASLLFYSRRSTDTQYF
>TRBV4-1|NA|NA|TRBJ1-5
TGCGCCAGCAGCCAAGATGAGGATAGCAATCAGCCCCAGCATTTT
CASSQDEDSNQPQHF
>TRBV28|NA|TRBD1|TRBJ2-2
TGTGCCAGCAAGCACAGGGGAAGCACCGGGGAGCTGTTTTTT
CASKHRGSTGELFF
>TRBV7-2|NA|TRBD2|TRBJ2-7
TGTGCCAGCAGCCCAGGACTAGCGGAGTACGAGCAGTACTTC
CASSPGLAEYEQYF
>TRBV19|NA|NA|TRBJ1-5
TGTGCCAGTAGTATTTCCCATGTTGCCGGCAATCAGCCCCAGCATTTT
CASSISHVAGNQPQHF
>TRBV19|NA|NA|TRBJ2-2
TGTGCCAGTAGTATAGCTGGGGATGAGAGCACCGGGGAGCTGTTTTTT
CASSIAGDESTGELFF
>TRBV4-1|NA|TRBD2|TRBJ2-1
TGCGCCAGCGCGCCGACTAGCGGGAGATTCCCTGAGCAGTTCTTC
CASAPTSGRFPEQFF